What follows describes a single TCR beta chain. What it binds is unknown. This entry is derived from a study of early T cells in non-severe SARS-CoV-2 infection. Overall study: Bulk RNA isolated from unsorted whole blood underwent sequencing; chains were not paired.

Notes on the study in general: The VDJdb matching leaned toward anti-spike CD8 responses and overlooked private and CD4 specificities.

Each CDR3 protein is one row after TCRdb ran MiXCR on the 5' RACE reads. The data show about 77,000 distinct CDR3 sequences, with more than 9% seen just once and 4.8% held by the top ten. V shed 5 bases and J 1 base; nucleotides not matched to a gene: 10. The CDR3 is 18 amino acids. Germline V lookup: CDR1 SEHNR, CDR2 FQNEAQ (reference sequence). The source is an adult who was a healthcare worker with PCR-confirmed SARS-CoV-2 infection or an uninfected control (not recorded which). Sequenced sample: whole blood. The V call is TRBV7-9, the J call TRBJ2-1; TRBD2 agrees at 11 bases. CDR3 in amino acids: CASSPGLAATRSYNEQFF. The CDR3 coding sequence is TGTGCCAGCAGCCCGGGACTAGCGGCTACTCGTTCCTACAATGAGCAGTTCTTC.